This T cell receptor (beta chain) derives from a study of graft-versus-host responses after intestinal transplantation. Turning to the study itself: Transplants given to recipients were multivisceral, liver-intestinal, or isolated intestinal. Recipients across the board were started on anti-thymocyte globulin induction, then kept on tacrolimus and steroids for approximately three years. Study outcomes and limitations: Individuals carrying graft-donor T cell macrochimerism showed high graft-versus-host to host-versus-graft clonal ratios in allografts. Recipient bone marrow held GvH clones, some seen earlier in ileum or blood.

This clone was recorded a few times. Its antigen is currently unknown. Sequenced by immunoSEQ multiplex PCR; TCRdb stores in-frame clones only, minus some. Of some 43,000 clones listed, approximately 94% are singletons. Germline CDR1 ENHRY, CDR2 SYGVKD. Trimming shortened V by 2 bases and J by 0 bases, and 14 bases separated the two germline ends. The length of the CDR3 is 17 residues. The receptor's source is a human patient who received an intestinal transplant, so some T cells may come from the graft donor. The chain links TRBV10-3 to TRBJ1-3; D gene ambiguous. The sequencing used PBMCs, collected around 330 days after intestinal transplant. The CDR3 bases are TGTGCCATCAGTGAGGAGGGAACAGCGAGCTCTGGAAACACCATATATTTT. It yields the protein CAISEEGTASSGNTIYF.